The 30 T cell receptor beta chains reported below all come from one sample, sequenced in a study of tumor-infiltrating lymphocytes in primary liver carcinoma. The input was about 490 ng total RNA; TCR beta cDNA was made from it with a constant-region primer. What produced the TCR beta libraries was three nested multiplex PCR rounds using slightly modified ARM-PCR. The opening two PCR rounds, ten to eleven cycles each, paired TRBV1-TRBV30 forward primers with a C-beta reverse primer. TCRdb passed the multiplex PCR reads through MiXCR, listing each CDR3 protein once. The sample contains about 180,000 distinct CDR3 sequences, roughly three fifths of which appear only once. Blood RNA originated from unsorted whole blood, with germline DNA additionally extracted. The specimen sequenced was peripheral blood. These receptors were collected from a man in his forties with primary liver carcinoma and hepatitis B virus infection.

The rearrangement uses TRBV21-1 and TRBJ2-3; the tabulated D call, TRBD2, remains unverified against the DNA. TRBV21-1 is recorded as a pseudogene. The CDR3 contains 14 residues. The CDR3 reads CASSPGRPTATQYF. CDR3 DNA sequence: TGTGCCAGCAGCCCAGGACGGCCCACAGCTACGCAGTATTTT.

In DNA form, the CDR3 reads TGCGCCAGCAGCTTGGACAGGGACTACTACGAGCAGTACTTC. It yields the protein CASSLDRDYYEQYF. The J gene is TRBJ2-7, the V gene TRBV5-1, with a weak D call TRBD2 (7 bases). V was pared by 0 bases and J by 3 bases, with 10 bases between. Germline V gene data show CDR1 as SGHRS and CDR2 as YFSETQ. The CDR3 is 14 residues long.

As concerns this clonotype: This may stem from a read error, because a much larger clone lies one nucleotide away. This chain links TRBV11-2 with TRBJ2-7; D not certain. Looked up from germline, CDR1 is SGHAT and CDR2 is FQNNGV. CDR3 length equals 13 residues. CDR3 region: CASGFGGTYEQYF. For the CDR3, the DNA is TGTGCCAGCGGCTTCGGTGGGACCTACGAGCAGTACTTC. Supplemented by reference TRBV11-2 and TRBJ2-7, the full variable domain reads EAGVAQSPRYKIIEKRQSVAFWCNPISGHATLYWYQQILGQGPKLLIQFQNNGVVDDSQLPKDRFSAERLKGVDSTLKIQPAKLEDSAVYLCASGFGGTYEQYFGPGTRLTVT.

The rearrangement joins TRBV5-8 to TRBJ1-5; D not resolved. The V end lost 4 bases, the J end lost 5 bases, and 10 bases lay between the germline ends. The CDR3 has 13 residues. CDR1 is SGHTS and CDR2 is YDEGEE in the germline V gene. CDR3 sequence reads: CASSLYSDQPQHF. The DNA for the CDR3 is TGTGCCAGCAGCCTCTACAGTGATCAGCCCCAGCATTTT.

This clonotype has only a few counts. This chain joins TRBV12-3 or TRBV12-4 and TRBJ2-3; TRBD2 agrees at 8 bases. Trimming at V came to 3 bases and at J to 6 bases, leaving 11 bases not matched to a gene. CDR3 length: 16 residues. This CDR3 is CASSLLPGGARDTQYF. CDR3 sequence (DNA): TGTGCCAGCAGTTTGCTCCCCGGGGGGGCGAGGGATACGCAGTATTTT.

The chain employs TRBV7-9 and TRBJ2-7, with D maybe TRBD2 (5 bases). The CDR3 sequence is 15 residues long. Germline values: CDR1 SEHNR, CDR2 FQNEAQ (reference sequence). Trimming stripped 1 base from V and 2 bases from J, with 12 bases between. CDR3 amino acids: CASSLDGVRAYEQYF. CDR3 coding DNA: TGTGCCAGCAGCTTAGATGGGGTGCGGGCCTACGAGCAGTACTTC.

Comment on this clonotype: A read error may explain this, as a much larger clone is one base away. The V and J genes are TRBV29-1 and TRBJ1-1, with unresolved D. This CDR3 has 14 residues. CDR1 is SQVTM and CDR2 is ANQGSEA in the germline V gene. CDR3 sequence: CSVEDRRSNTEALF. CDR3 nucleotide sequence: TGCAGCGTTGAAGATCGACGGTCGAACACTGAAGCTTTATTT.

A remark on this clonotype: This sequence may be a read error, since a much larger clone differs from it by one base. The V call is TRBV11-2, the J call TRBJ2-5; D unresolved. Germline V gene sequence: CDR1 SGHAT, CDR2 FQNNGV. This CDR3 has 13 residues. CDR3 DNA: TGTGCCAGCAGCGTAGGCTACCAGGAGACCCAGTACTTC. Its translation is CASSVGYQETQYF.

As regards this clonotype: It may be a read error: a sequence one base away is much more abundant. Lacking the conserved final phenylalanine or tryptophan, this CDR3 likely reflects a read error. The chain carries TRBV11-2 and TRBJ2-7; 10 bases line up with TRBD2. The V segment lost 5 bases and the J segment 4 bases; nucleotides outside the gene matches: 2. Germline V CDR1 and CDR2: SGHAT, FQNNGV. This CDR3 has 13 residues. This CDR3 reads CASSPAGGYEQYL. In DNA, the CDR3 is TGTGCCAGCAGCCCAGCGGGAGGGTACGAGCAGTACCTC.

This clonotype was recorded many times. The rearrangement uses TRBV11-3 and TRBJ2-3, with 14 bases identical to TRBD2. The V gene end was trimmed by 1 base and the J gene end by 5 bases; junction bases not matched to a gene: 2. The CDR3 length is 16 residues. Germline lookup yields CDR1 SGHNT and CDR2 YENEEA. Here the CDR3 reads CASSLGGTSGRDTQYF. In DNA form, the CDR3 reads TGTGCCAGCAGCTTAGGTGGGACTAGCGGGAGAGATACGCAGTATTTT.

The chain couples TRBV6-5 to TRBJ2-2; D is possibly TRBD1 or TRBD2 (5 bases each). CDR3 length equals 12 residues. Germline assignment: CDR1 MNHEY and CDR2 SVGAGI. Trimming removed 6 bases from V and 3 bases from J, with 5 bases in between. This CDR3 reads CASRGDTGELFF. CDR3 bases: TGTGCCAGCAGGGGGGACACCGGGGAGCTGTTTTTT.

On this clonotype itself: Being one base from a much bigger clone, this may be a read error. The chain is built from TRBV11-2 and TRBJ2-5; the match to TRBD2 covers 13 bases. CDR3 length equals 18 residues. Germline CDR1 and CDR2: SGHAT and FQNNGV. V dropped 3 bases and J dropped 10; count of bases not matched to a gene: 17. The CDR3 DNA reads as TGTGCCAGCAGCTTGGAAAGGACTAGCGGGAGAAGCACGTGGATCCAGTACTTC. Protein product: CASSLERTSGRSTWIQYF. Drawing the rest from reference TRBV11-2 and TRBJ2-5, the complete variable domain is EAGVAQSPRYKIIEKRQSVAFWCNPISGHATLYWYQQILGQGPKLLIQFQNNGVVDDSQLPKDRFSAERLKGVDSTLKIQPAKLEDSAVYLCASSLERTSGRSTWIQYFGPGTRLLVL.

Of note for this clonotype: It may be a read error: a sequence one base away is much more abundant. The rearrangement joins TRBV11-2 to TRBJ2-3; D might be TRBD2 (5 bases). CDR3 size: 14 residues. Germline V gives CDR1 SGHAT, CDR2 FQNNGV. The CDR3 nucleotides are TGTGCCAGCAACTGGGCGGGCCCCACAGATATGCAGTATTTT. As protein: CASNWAGPTDMQYF.

The chain is built from TRBV10-3 and TRBJ2-3; D is unclear. V was trimmed by 10 bases and J by 4 bases, leaving 18 bases between them. CDR3 size: 14 residues. Germline CDR1 ENHRY, CDR2 SYGVKD. The DNA for the CDR3 is TGTGCCACCGTGGACGCCACGCGGCCAGATACGCAGTATTTT. Translation: CATVDATRPDTQYF.

The rearrangement uses TRBV6-5 and TRBJ2-7; D might be TRBD1 (6 bases). The CDR3 totals 15 residues. V lost 8 bases and J 0 bases, leaving 17 bases between the germline ends. Per germline, CDR1 MNHEY and CDR2 SVGAGI. The CDR3 DNA is TGTGCCAGCCCGACCGAACAGGGATTCTCCTACGAGCAGTACTTC. It encodes CASPTEQGFSYEQYF.

This clonotype appeared once. A much larger clone is a single base away; this may be a read error. The chain carries TRBV29-1 and TRBJ2-1, with D perhaps given as TRBD1 or TRBD2 (5 bases each). Germline CDR1 SQVTM, CDR2 ANQGSEA. The CDR3 has 13 amino acids. The CDR3 sequence is CGVEEERDDKQFF. The CDR3 DNA reads as TGCGGCGTTGAAGAAGAACGGGACGATAAGCAGTTCTTC.

The rearrangement joins TRBV10-2 to TRBJ1-3; perhaps TRBD1 as D (5 bases). V was trimmed by 7 bases and J by 6 bases, leaving 16 bases between them. This CDR3 has 14 amino acids. CDR1 and CDR2 from the germline V gene are WSHSY and SAAADI. The CDR3 is CASTGLLGENTIYF. CDR3 sequence (DNA): TGCGCCAGCACGGGACTTCTCGGAGAAAACACCATATATTTT.

This clonotype was recorded a few times. This may be a read error, as it is one base from a much larger clone. The chain is built from TRBV11-2 and TRBJ2-3; D unresolved. The CDR3 is made up of 14 amino acids. Germline CDR1 and CDR2: SGHAT and FQNNGV. CDR3 in DNA: TGTGCCAGCAGCCCCCTGCGGTACACATATACGCAGTATTTT. This gives the protein CASSPLRYTYTQYF.

This sequence joins TRBV29-1 and TRBJ2-2; 8 bases align to TRBD2. This CDR3 spans 15 amino acids. Germline V gene sequence: CDR1 SQVTM, CDR2 ANQGSEA. V lost 2 bases to trimming and J lost 3 bases; unmatched junction nucleotides: 5. DNA for the CDR3: TGCAGCGTTGAACGGGGGGGAGGGGACACCGGGGAGCTGTTTTTT. Its protein product is CSVERGGGDTGELFF.

The chain carries TRBV11-2 and TRBJ2-1; a weak D match, TRBD2 (5 bases). Germline CDR1 and CDR2: SGHAT and FQNNGV. Trimming removed 5 bases from V and 12 bases from J, with 23 bases in between. The CDR3 contains 15 residues. CDR3 in DNA: TGTGCCAGCAGCCATGCCGGACTTCTTTTTCATGGGCAGTTCTTC. This gives the protein CASSHAGLLFHGQFF.

A word on this clonotype: Without the conserved terminal phenylalanine or tryptophan, this CDR3 likely stems from a read error. The gene calls are TRBV11-1 and TRBJ2-7; no clear D gene. Germline V lookup: CDR1 SGHAT, CDR2 FQDESV (reference sequence). This CDR3 is 15 amino acids long. The CDR3 reads CACSLEATVSCEQYS. CDR3 DNA: TGTGCCTGCAGCTTAGAGGCGACCGTGTCCTGCGAGCAGTACTCC.

The V and J genes are TRBV6-6 and TRBJ2-5; D possibly matches TRBD1 or TRBD2 (6 bases each). The V gene's germline CDR1 is MNHNY and CDR2 SVGAGI (reference sequence). Trimming took off 9 bases at V and 4 bases at J, with 15 bases between the two ends. CDR3 length equals 13 residues. CDR3 loop: CASHRGQRETQYF. CDR3 coding DNA: TGTGCCAGTCACCGGGGGCAGCGAGAGACCCAGTACTTC.

J is TRBJ2-2 and V is TRBV28, with 9 bases identical to TRBD1. The V segment lost 7 bases and the J segment 9 bases; nucleotides outside the gene matches: 18. The CDR3 loop spans 17 amino acids. Germline V lookup: CDR1 MDHEN, CDR2 SYDVKM. The CDR3 region has the DNA TGTGCCAGCAACTCCTCCGACGGGACAGGGAGGACCCGGGAGCTGTTTTTT. Translated: CASNSSDGTGRTRELFF.

Note on this clonotype: One end of the junction varies from germline; a read error may be responsible. The rearrangement uses TRBV11-2 and TRBJ2-7; TRBD1 aligns across 8 bases. Germline V gives CDR1 SGHAT, CDR2 FQNNGV. The CDR3 totals 14 residues. CDR3 nucleotides: TGTGCCAGTAGCTCGATACAGGGGGAGTACGAGCAGTACTTC. Translation gives CASSSIQGEYEQYF.

J is TRBJ2-1 and V is TRBV12-3 or TRBV12-4; D assignment may be TRBD1 or TRBD2 (5 bases each). The CDR3 runs 15 residues. Trimming removed 1 base from V and 5 bases from J, with 12 bases in between. CDR3 residues: CASSLGAWGNNEQFF. The CDR3 DNA reads as TGTGCCAGCAGTTTAGGGGCATGGGGGAACAATGAGCAGTTCTTC.

This chain joins TRBV6-5 and TRBJ2-3; D perhaps matches TRBD1 (5 bases). Germline lookup yields CDR1 MNHEY and CDR2 SVGAGI. Trimming shortened V by 6 bases and J by 3 bases, and 19 bases separated the two germline ends. This CDR3 comprises 16 residues. In DNA form, the CDR3 reads TGTGCCAGCAGACGTTTTCGGACACCAGGGACAGATACGCAGTATTTT. It encodes CASRRFRTPGTDTQYF.

On this clonotype: One end of the junction is discordant with germline, which a read error may explain. This chain connects TRBV5-1 to TRBJ2-3; 7 bases map to TRBD2. CDR3 length: 14 residues. Per the germline V gene, CDR1 is SGHRS and CDR2 is YFSETQ. The CDR3: CASSLATSADMQYF. In DNA, the CDR3 is TGCGCCAGCAGCTTGGCCACTAGCGCAGATATGCAGTATTTT.

The V and J genes are TRBV11-2 and TRBJ2-2, with a weak D call TRBD1 (6 bases). The CDR3 has 14 residues. Germline V gives CDR1 SGHAT, CDR2 FQNNGV. CDR3 sequence: CFSSLHRESVELFF. The CDR3 DNA sequence: TGTTTCAGCAGCTTGCACAGGGAATCAGTGGAGCTGTTTTTT.

The chain combines TRBV6-5 with TRBJ2-1; no definite D call. V was shortened by 0 bases and J by 15 bases, with 30 bases between the two germline ends. CDR1 and CDR2 from the germline V gene are MNHEY and SVGAGI. The CDR3 length is 18 residues. In nucleotides, the CDR3 is TGTGCCAGCAGTTACTCAGGGCCGGCGGCCAACGTCTACAATGAGAGGTTCTTC. It translates to CASSYSGPAANVYNERFF.

The chain recombines TRBV28 with TRBJ1-1; D gene uncertain. CDR1 is MDHEN and CDR2 is SYDVKM in the germline V gene. CDR3 length: 13 residues. Trimming removed 6 bases from V and 1 base from J, with 9 bases in between. This CDR3 is CASSLDWNTEAFF. Written as DNA, the CDR3 is TGTGCCAGCAGCCTCGACTGGAACACTGAAGCTTTCTTT. The variable domain in full, with the rest retrieved from reference TRBV28 and TRBJ1-1, is DVKVTQSSRYLVKRTGEKVFLECVQDMDHENMFWYRQDPGLGLRLIYFSYDVKMKEKGDIPEGYSVSREKKERFSLILESASTNQTSMYLCASSLDWNTEAFFGQGTRLTVV.